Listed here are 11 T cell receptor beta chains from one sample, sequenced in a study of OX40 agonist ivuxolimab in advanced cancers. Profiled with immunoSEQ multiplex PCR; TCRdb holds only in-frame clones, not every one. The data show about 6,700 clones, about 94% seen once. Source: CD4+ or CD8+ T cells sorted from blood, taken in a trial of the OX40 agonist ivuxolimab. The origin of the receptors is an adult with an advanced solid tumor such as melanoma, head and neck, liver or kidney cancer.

DNA for the CDR3: TGCGCCAGCAGCTTGGAGGCGATAACTGAAGCTTTCTTT. Amino acid sequence: CASSLEAITEAFF. This rearrangement joins TRBV5-1 to TRBJ1-1; D is unresolved. Germline assignment: CDR1 SGHRS and CDR2 YFSETQ. Trimming stripped 0 bases from V and 5 bases from J, with 8 bases between. This CDR3 contains 13 residues. Using reference TRBV5-1 and TRBJ1-1 for the parts outside the CDR3, the full variable domain is KAGVTQTPRYLIKTRGQQVTLSCSPISGHRSVSWYQQTPGQGLQFLFEYFSETQRNKGNFPGRFSGRQFSNSRSEMNVSTLELGDSALYLCASSLEAITEAFFGQGTRLTVV.

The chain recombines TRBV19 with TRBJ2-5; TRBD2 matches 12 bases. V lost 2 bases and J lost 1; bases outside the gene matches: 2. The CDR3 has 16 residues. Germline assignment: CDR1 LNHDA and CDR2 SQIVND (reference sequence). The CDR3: CASSIQTSGSQETQYF. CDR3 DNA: TGTGCCAGTAGTATACAGACTAGCGGGAGCCAAGAGACCCAGTACTTC.

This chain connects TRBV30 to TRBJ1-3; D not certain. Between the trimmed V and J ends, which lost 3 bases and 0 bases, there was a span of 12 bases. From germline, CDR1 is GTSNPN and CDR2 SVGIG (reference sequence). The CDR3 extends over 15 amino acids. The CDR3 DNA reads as TGTGCCTGGAGGAGAGGAAGGACCTCTGGAAACACCATATATTTT. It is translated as CAWRRGRTSGNTIYF.

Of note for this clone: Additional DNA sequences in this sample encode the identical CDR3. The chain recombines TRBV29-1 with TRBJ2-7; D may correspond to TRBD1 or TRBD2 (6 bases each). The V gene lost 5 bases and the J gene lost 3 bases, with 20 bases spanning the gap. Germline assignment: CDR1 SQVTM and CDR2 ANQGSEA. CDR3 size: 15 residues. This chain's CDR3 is CSVFTVGGRDYEQYF. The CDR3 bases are TGCAGCGTTTTTACTGTCGGGGGCCGGGACTACGAGCAGTACTTC.

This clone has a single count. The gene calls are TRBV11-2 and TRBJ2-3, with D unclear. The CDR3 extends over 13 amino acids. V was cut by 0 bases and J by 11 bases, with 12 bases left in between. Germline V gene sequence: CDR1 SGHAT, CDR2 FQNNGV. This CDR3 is CASSLDPPSRQYF. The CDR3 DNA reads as TGTGCCAGCAGCTTAGATCCGCCTTCTAGGCAGTATTTT.

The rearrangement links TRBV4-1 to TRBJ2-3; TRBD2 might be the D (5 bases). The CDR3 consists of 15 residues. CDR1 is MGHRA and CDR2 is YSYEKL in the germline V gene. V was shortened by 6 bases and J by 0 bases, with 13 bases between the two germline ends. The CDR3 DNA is TGCGCCAGCAGTCTAGCAGACTCTAGCACAGATACGCAGTATTTT. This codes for CASSLADSSTDTQYF.

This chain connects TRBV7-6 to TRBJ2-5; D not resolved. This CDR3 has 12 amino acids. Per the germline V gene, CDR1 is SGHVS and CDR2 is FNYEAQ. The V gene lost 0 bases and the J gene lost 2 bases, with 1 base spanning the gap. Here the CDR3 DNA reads TGTGCCAGCAGCTTAGCTCAAGAGACCCAGTACTTC. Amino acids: CASSLAQETQYF.

DNA for the CDR3: TGCAGCGTTCCTGGGGGCTCTGGAAACACCATATATTTT. Its translation: CSVPGGSGNTIYF. The chain joins TRBV29-1 to TRBJ1-3, with a possible D match to TRBD1 (5 bases). The CDR3 covers 13 residues. Germline CDR1 reads SQVTM; CDR2 reads ANQGSEA. V dropped 5 bases and J dropped 0 bases, with 8 bases sitting between them.

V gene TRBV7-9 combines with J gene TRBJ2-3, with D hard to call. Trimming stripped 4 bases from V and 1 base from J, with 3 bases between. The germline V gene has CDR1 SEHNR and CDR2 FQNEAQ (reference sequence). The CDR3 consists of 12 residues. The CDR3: CASSWGTDTQYF. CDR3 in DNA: TGTGCCAGCAGCTGGGGCACAGATACGCAGTATTTT. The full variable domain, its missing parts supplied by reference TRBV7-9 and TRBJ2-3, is DTGVSQNPRHKITKRGQNVTFRCDPISEHNRLYWYRQTLGQGPEFLTYFQNEAQLEKSRLLSDRFSAERPKGSFSTLEIQRTEQGDSAMYLCASSWGTDTQYFGPGTRLTVL.

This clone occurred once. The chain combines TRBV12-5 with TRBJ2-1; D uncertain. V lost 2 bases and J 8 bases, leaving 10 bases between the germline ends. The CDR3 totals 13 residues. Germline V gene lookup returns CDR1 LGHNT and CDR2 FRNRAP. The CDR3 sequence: CASGLFRGYEQFF. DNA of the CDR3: TGTGCTAGTGGTTTGTTCCGTGGCTATGAGCAGTTCTTC.

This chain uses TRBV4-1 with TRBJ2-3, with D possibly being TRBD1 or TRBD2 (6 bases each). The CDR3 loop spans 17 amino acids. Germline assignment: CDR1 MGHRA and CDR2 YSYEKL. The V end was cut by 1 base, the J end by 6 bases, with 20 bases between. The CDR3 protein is CASSQVGRTQGFDTQYF. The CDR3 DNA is TGCGCCAGCAGCCAAGTGGGGAGGACACAGGGTTTCGATACGCAGTATTTT.